The clone carrying this TCR beta chain was picked up a small number of times. After removal of 5 bases from V and 0 bases from J, the junction contained 5 bases not matched to a gene. There are 14 residues in the CDR3. CDR1 GTSNPN and CDR2 SVGIG come from the germline V gene (reference sequence). The data derive from a study of beta chain features in type 1 diabetes. Every bit of the isolated RNA underwent reverse transcription, so sequencing read expressed TCRB transcripts. Sequencing was performed with immunoSEQ multiplex PCR; in TCRdb, only in-frame clones are kept and a portion is missing. The repertoire holds 350,000 to 450,000 clones, with approximately 14% as singletons.

Sequencing was done on a sample of naive CD4+ T cells from blood. V usage is TRBV30 and J usage is TRBJ1-1; 8 bases map to TRBD1. This TCR was sampled from a man aged 30 to 39 in good health. CDR3 sequence: CAWLQGGMNTEAFF. CDR3 DNA: TGTGCCTGGCTACAGGGGGGGATGAACACTGAAGCTTTCTTT.